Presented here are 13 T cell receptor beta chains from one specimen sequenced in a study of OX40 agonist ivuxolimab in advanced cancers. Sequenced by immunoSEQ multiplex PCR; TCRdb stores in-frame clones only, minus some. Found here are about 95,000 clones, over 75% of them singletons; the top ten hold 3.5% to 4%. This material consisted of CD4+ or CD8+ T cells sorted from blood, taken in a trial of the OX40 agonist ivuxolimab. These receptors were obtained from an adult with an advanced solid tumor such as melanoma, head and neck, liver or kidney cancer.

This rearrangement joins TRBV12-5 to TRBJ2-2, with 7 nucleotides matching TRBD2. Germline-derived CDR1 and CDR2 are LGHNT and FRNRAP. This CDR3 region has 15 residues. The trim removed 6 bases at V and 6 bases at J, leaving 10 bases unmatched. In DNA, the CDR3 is TGTGCTAGTGGCCCTACTAGCGTGGAGTCCGGGGAGCTGTTTTTT. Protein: CASGPTSVESGELFF.

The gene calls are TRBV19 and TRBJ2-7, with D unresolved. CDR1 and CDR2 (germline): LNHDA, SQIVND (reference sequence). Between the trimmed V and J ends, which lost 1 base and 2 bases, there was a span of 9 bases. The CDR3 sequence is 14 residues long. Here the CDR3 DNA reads TGTGCCAGTAGTATAGGCCCCGAGACCTACGAGCAGTACTTC. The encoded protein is CASSIGPETYEQYF.

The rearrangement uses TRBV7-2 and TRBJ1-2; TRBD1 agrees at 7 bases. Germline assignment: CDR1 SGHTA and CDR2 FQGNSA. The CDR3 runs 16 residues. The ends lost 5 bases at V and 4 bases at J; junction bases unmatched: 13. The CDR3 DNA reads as TGTGCCAGCAGCGCCCAATCGGACAGGCCATTCTATGGCTACACCTTC. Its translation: CASSAQSDRPFYGYTF.

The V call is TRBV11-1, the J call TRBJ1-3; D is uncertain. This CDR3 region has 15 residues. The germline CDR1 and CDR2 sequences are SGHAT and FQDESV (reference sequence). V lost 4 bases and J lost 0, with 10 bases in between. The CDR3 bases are TGTGCCAGCAGCTCGACAAGGACCTCTGGAAACACCATATATTTT. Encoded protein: CASSSTRTSGNTIYF.

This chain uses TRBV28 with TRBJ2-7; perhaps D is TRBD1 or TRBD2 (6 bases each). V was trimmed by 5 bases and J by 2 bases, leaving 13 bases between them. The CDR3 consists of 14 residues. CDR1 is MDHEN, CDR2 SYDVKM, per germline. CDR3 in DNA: TGTGCCAGCAGTCCCTCCGGGGGCGCCTACGAGCAGTACTTC. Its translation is CASSPSGGAYEQYF.

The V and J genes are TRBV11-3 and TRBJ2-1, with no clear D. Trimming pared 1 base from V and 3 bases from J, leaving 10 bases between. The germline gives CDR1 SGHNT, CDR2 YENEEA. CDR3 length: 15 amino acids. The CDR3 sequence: CASSLGLQYYNEQFF. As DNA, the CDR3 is TGTGCCAGCAGCTTAGGTCTCCAGTACTACAATGAGCAGTTCTTC.

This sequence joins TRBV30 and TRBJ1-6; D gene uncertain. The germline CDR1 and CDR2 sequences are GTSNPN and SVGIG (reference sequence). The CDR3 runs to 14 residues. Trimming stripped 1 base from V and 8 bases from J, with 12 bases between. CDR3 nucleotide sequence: TGTGCCTGGAGTGGGGGATTGGTAGATTCACCCCTCCACTTT. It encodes CAWSGGLVDSPLHF. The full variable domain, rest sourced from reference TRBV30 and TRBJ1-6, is SQTIHQWPATLVQPVGSPLSLECTVEGTSNPNLYWYRQAAGRGLQLLFYSVGIGQISSEVPQNLSASRPQDRQFILSSKKLLLSDSGFYLCAWSGGLVDSPLHFGNGTRLTVT.

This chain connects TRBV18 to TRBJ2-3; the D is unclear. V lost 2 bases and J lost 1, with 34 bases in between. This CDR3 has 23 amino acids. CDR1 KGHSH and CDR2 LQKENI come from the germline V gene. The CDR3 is CASSPSLTSPLFVHFIRTDTQYF. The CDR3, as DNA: TGTGCCAGCTCACCATCACTAACCTCCCCGCTTTTCGTTCACTTCATACGCACAGATACGCAGTATTTT. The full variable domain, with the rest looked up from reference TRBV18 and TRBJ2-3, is NAGVMQNPRHLVRRRGQEARLRCSPMKGHSHVYWYRQLPEEGLKFMVYLQKENIIDESGMPKERFSAEFPKEGPSILRIQQVVRGDSAAYFCASSPSLTSPLFVHFIRTDTQYFGPGTRLTVL.

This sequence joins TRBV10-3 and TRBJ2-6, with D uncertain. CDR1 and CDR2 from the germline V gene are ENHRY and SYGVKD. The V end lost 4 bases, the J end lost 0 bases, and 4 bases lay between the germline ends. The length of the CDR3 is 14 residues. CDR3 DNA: TGTGCCATCAGTGTTCACTCTGGGGCCAACGTCCTGACTTTC. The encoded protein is CAISVHSGANVLTF.

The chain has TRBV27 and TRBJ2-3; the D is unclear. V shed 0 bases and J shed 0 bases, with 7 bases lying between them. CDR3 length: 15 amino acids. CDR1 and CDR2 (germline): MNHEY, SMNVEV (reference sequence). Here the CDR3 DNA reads TGTGCCAGCAGTTTATCGGATGGAAGCACAGATACGCAGTATTTT. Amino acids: CASSLSDGSTDTQYF.

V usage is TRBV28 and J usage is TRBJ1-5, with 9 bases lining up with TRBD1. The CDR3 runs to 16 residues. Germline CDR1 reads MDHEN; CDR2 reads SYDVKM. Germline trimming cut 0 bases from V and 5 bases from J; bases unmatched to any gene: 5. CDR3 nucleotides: TGTGCCAGCAGTTTATGGTTGACAGGGGGGTATCAGCCCCAGCATTTT. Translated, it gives CASSLWLTGGYQPQHF.

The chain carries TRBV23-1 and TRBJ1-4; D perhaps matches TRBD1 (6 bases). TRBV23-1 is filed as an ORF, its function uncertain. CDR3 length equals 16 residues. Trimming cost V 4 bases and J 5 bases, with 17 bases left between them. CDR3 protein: CASSLRCLGQNEKLFF. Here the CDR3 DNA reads TGCGCCAGCAGTCTCCGTTGTCTCGGACAGAATGAAAAACTGTTTTTT.

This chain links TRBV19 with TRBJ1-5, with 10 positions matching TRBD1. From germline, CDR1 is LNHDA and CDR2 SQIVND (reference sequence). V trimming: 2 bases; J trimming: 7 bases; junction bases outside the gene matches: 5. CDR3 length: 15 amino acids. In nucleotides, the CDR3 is TGTGCCAGTAGTATAAGGACAGGGGGGGCCCAGCCCCAGCATTTT. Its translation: CASSIRTGGAQPQHF.